A single count supports the clone carrying this T cell receptor (beta chain). The data originate from a study of blood T cell repertoires in COVID-19. As for the study in general: The origin of the acute and convalescent COVID-19 samples was the United States, Italy and Spain. PBMCs, B-cell-depleted T cells, or T cells were the source of the cDNA or gDNA that made up the material.

Original processing notes: Reference gene primers were amplified, and this amplification served to estimate nucleated cell counts. Libraries were prepared by immunoSEQ multiplex PCR; TCRdb keeps only in-frame clonotypes and omits some of them. For V, J and clone size, that table is used; D and trimming come from the DNA. The table has almost 50,000 clones, 90% seen once. This CDR3 has 17 amino acids. V was clipped by 1 base and J by 2 bases; unmatched bases: 6. The germline V gene has CDR1 SGHAT and CDR2 FQNNGV. The receptor was isolated from a human donor in a cohort sampled during active COVID-19. This rearrangement joins TRBV11-2 to TRBJ2-1; 9 positions match TRBD2. The specimen was peripheral blood. The CDR3 DNA reads as TGTGCCAGCAGCTTAGCCTTTAGCGGGAGAACCTACAATGAGCAGTTCTTC. Amino acids: CASSLAFSGRTYNEQFF.